Included here is one TCR beta chain sequence, with context. Per the original data handling: From reference gene primer amplification, estimates of nucleated cell counts were derived. Sequencing was performed with immunoSEQ multiplex PCR; in TCRdb, only in-frame clones are kept and a portion is missing. V and J calls plus clone size are reproduced from that table; the DNA served to infer D and trimming. The data hold some 98,000 clones, with around 84% observed a single time. This CDR3 spans 14 amino acids. V shed 3 bases and J shed 5 bases, with 13 bases lying between them. The germline V gene has CDR1 SGHTA and CDR2 FQGNSA. This sample was taken from a study of blood T cell repertoires in COVID-19. Study-level background: PBMCs, B-cell-depleted T cells, or T cells were the source of the cDNA or gDNA that made up the material.

The V and J genes are TRBV7-2 and TRBJ2-5, with D unclear. The sample comprised peripheral blood. This clonotype was sampled from a man between 60 and 75 years old with acute or convalescent COVID-19. CDR3 protein: CASSFYSIRETQYF. The CDR3, as DNA: TGTGCCAGCAGCTTTTACTCCATCCGGGAGACCCAGTACTTC.